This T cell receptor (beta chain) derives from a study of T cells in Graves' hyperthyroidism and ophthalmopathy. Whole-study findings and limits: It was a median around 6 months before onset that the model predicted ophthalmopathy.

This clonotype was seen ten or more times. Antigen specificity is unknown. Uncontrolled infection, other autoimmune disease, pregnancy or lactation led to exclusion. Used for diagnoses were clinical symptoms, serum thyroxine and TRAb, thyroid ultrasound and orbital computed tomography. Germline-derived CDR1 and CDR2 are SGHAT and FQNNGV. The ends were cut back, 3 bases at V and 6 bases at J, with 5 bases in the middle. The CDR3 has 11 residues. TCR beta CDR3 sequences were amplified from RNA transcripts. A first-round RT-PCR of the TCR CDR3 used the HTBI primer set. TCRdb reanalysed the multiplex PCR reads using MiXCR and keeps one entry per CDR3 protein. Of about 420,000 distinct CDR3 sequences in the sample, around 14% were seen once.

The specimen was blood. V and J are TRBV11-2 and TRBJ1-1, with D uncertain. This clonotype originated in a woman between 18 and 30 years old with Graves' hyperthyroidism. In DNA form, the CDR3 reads TGTGCCAGCAGCTTTGAGGCTGAAGCTTTCTTT. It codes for CASSFEAEAFF.